This T cell receptor (beta chain) stems from a study of blood T cell repertoires in COVID-19. Whole-study context: There were acute and convalescent COVID-19 samples, and they came from the United States, Italy and Spain. T cells, B-cell-depleted T cells, or PBMCs provided the cDNA or gDNA that served as material.

Per the study methods: It was from reference gene primer amplification that nucleated cell counts were estimated. Libraries were prepared by immunoSEQ multiplex PCR; TCRdb keeps only in-frame clonotypes and omits some of them. D and trimming were read from the DNA, whereas the V and J calls and clone size are those reported in that table. The sample comprises about 160,000 clones, over 90% of which are singletons, and approximately 2% rests with the top ten. Germline CDR1 reads SGHTS; CDR2 reads YDEGEE. This CDR3 spans 16 amino acids. Trimming stripped 0 bases from V and 3 bases from J, with 13 bases between. Seattle patients were enrolled while actively infected and followed longitudinally.

The TCR comes from a woman aged 55-69 years with COVID-19, enrolled during active disease. This chain links TRBV5-8 with TRBJ2-1; possible D gene TRBD2, 5 bases. The sequenced sample was peripheral blood. The DNA of the CDR3 is TGTGCCAGCAGCTTGGTCCGAGCGGAACTCTACAATGAGCAGTTCTTC. Its protein is CASSLVRAELYNEQFF.